The 14 T cell receptor beta chains in this list originate from one sample, sequenced in a study of T cell changes during pregnancy in multiple sclerosis. TCRdb's table, derived via immunoSEQ multiplex PCR, lists solely in-frame clones and lacks some. Here the sample spans 20,000 to 25,000 clones, roughly nine tenths being singletons. This specimen was CD8+ T cells from peripheral blood mononuclear cells, taken after pregnancy. These receptors all come from a female donor with multiple sclerosis, enrolled in a pregnancy study.

V gene TRBV5-5 combines with J gene TRBJ1-1; D perhaps matches TRBD1 (5 bases). The CDR3 runs 15 residues. Germline CDR1 and CDR2: SGHKS and YYEKEE (reference sequence). The V gene lost 3 bases and the J gene lost 4 bases, with 16 bases spanning the gap. The CDR3 is CASSSYQGISTEAFF. The DNA of the CDR3 is TGTGCCAGCAGCTCATATCAGGGTATTTCCACTGAAGCTTTCTTT.

The rearrangement uses TRBV13 and TRBJ1-3, with 10 positions matching TRBD1. CDR1 is PRHDT and CDR2 is FYEKMQ in the germline V gene (reference sequence). The junction had 3 bases not matched to a gene; V was cut back by 4 bases and J by 3 bases. The CDR3 spans 15 residues. Here the CDR3 reads CASSSDRGNGNTIYF. The CDR3 DNA reads TGTGCCAGCAGCTCGGACAGGGGGAATGGAAACACCATATATTTT.

V and J are TRBV6-6 and TRBJ2-6; perhaps TRBD1 as D (6 bases). V was pared by 7 bases and J by 0 bases, with 13 bases between. The CDR3 spans 16 residues. Germline V gene data show CDR1 as MNHNY and CDR2 as SVGAGI (reference sequence). In nucleotides, the CDR3 is TGTGCCAGCACCCTCCCAGGGGTCTCTGGGGCCAACGTCCTGACTTTC. Amino acid sequence: CASTLPGVSGANVLTF.

This clone was counted once. This chain links TRBV18 with TRBJ2-6; D may be TRBD2 (5 bases). Trimming removed 5 bases from V and 0 bases from J, with 11 bases in between. CDR3 length: 16 residues. CDR1 KGHSH and CDR2 LQKENI come from the germline V gene. DNA for the CDR3: TGTGCCAGCTCAGGGAGACACCTCTCTGGGGCCAACGTCCTGACTTTC. Its protein is CASSGRHLSGANVLTF. Full variable domain (missing parts from reference TRBV18 and TRBJ2-6): NAGVMQNPRHLVRRRGQEARLRCSPMKGHSHVYWYRQLPEEGLKFMVYLQKENIIDESGMPKERFSAEFPKEGPSILRIQQVVRGDSAAYFCASSGRHLSGANVLTFGAGSRLTVL.

This clone appeared once. J is TRBJ1-5 and V is TRBV29-1; tentative D call: TRBD1 (6 bases). CDR1 is SQVTM and CDR2 is ANQGSEA in the germline V gene. Deletions cut 4 bases from V and 3 bases from J, with 16 bases between. This CDR3 has 15 amino acids. The CDR3 nucleotides are TGCAGCGTTGTATTAACAGGGAATAACAATCAGCCCCAGCATTTT. Encoded protein: CSVVLTGNNNQPQHF.

The chain employs TRBV7-2 and TRBJ2-7; 11 nucleotides agree with TRBD2. V trimming: 1 base; J trimming: 4 bases; junction bases outside the gene matches: 3. This CDR3 is built from 15 residues. Germline V lookup: CDR1 SGHTA, CDR2 FQGNSA. The CDR3 sequence: CASSLDLAGGYEQYF. The CDR3 DNA follows: TGTGCCAGCAGCTTAGATCTAGCGGGGGGATACGAGCAGTACTTC.

The V call is TRBV5-1, the J call TRBJ2-5; 13 bases match TRBD2. Germline V lookup: CDR1 SGHRS, CDR2 YFSETQ. The CDR3 is 15 amino acids. The junction had 5 bases not matched to a gene; V was cut back by 4 bases and J by 5 bases. CDR3 bases: TGCGCCAGCAGCGGACTAGCGGGAGTCTACGAGACCCAGTACTTC. Its protein is CASSGLAGVYETQYF.

Comments on this clone: At one boundary the junction diverges from the germline segment, which might be a read error. V is TRBV30 and J is TRBJ1-4; weak D call: TRBD1 (5 bases). This CDR3 is 15 amino acids long. Germline V gene sequence: CDR1 GTSNPN, CDR2 SVGIG (reference sequence). Here the CDR3 DNA reads TGTGCCTGGAGCGCCAGGGTGGGGTCTAACGAAAAACTGTTTTTT. This translates into CAWSARVGSNEKLFF.

This chain joins TRBV4-3 and TRBJ2-7, with TRBD1 matching over 9 bases. Trimming took 4 bases from V and 1 from J; bases not matched to a gene: 5. CDR1 LGHNA and CDR2 YSLEER come from the germline V gene. The CDR3 runs to 15 residues. The CDR3 nucleotides read TGCGCCAGCAGCCCCAAAGGGACAGGGTCCTACGAGCAGTACTTC. It is translated as CASSPKGTGSYEQYF.

A few counts support this clone. This chain joins TRBV6-4 and TRBJ2-3; 10 bases map to TRBD2. Germline assignment: CDR1 MRHNA and CDR2 SNTAGT. The CDR3 contains 15 residues. V gave up 3 bases and J gave up 5 bases; unmatched junction bases: 5. CDR3 DNA sequence: TGTGCCAGCAGTGAAGGGACTAGCGAGAGAGATACGCAGTATTTT. This translates into CASSEGTSERDTQYF.

The V gene is TRBV18, the J gene TRBJ2-7; D is ambiguous. V was clipped by 2 bases and J by 0 bases, with 8 bases between them. CDR1 and CDR2 from the germline V gene are KGHSH and LQKENI. CDR3 length: 14 amino acids. CDR3 DNA sequence: TGTGCCAGCTCACCAGGGTCGGGCTCCTACGAGCAGTACTTC. Protein: CASSPGSGSYEQYF.

The chain has TRBV13 and TRBJ2-1; 9 bases align to TRBD2. CDR1 and CDR2 (germline): PRHDT, FYEKMQ (reference sequence). J lost 3 bases, V lost 5 bases, and 23 bases had no gene match. There are 21 residues in the CDR3. The CDR3 bases are TGTGCCAGCAGCCTCCAAGCGGGAGGAGTCAAGTGGGGCCCCTTCTACAATGAGCAGTTCTTC. Its protein is CASSLQAGGVKWGPFYNEQFF.

The table lists this clone with a count of one. The V and J genes are TRBV7-9 and TRBJ1-4; 11 nucleotides line up with TRBD1. The CDR3 totals 17 residues. Germline CDR1 reads SEHNR; CDR2 reads FQNEAQ (reference sequence). With V trimmed by 1 base and J by 1 base, 2 bases remained unmatched. CDR3 amino acids: CASSLGDRGETNEKLFF. For the CDR3, the DNA is TGTGCCAGCAGCTTAGGGGACAGGGGGGAAACTAATGAAAAACTGTTTTTT.

This clone was picked up one time. V is TRBV7-9 and J is TRBJ1-2; TRBD1 matches at 7 bases. The V segment lost 0 bases and the J segment 4 bases; nucleotides outside the gene matches: 2. Germline V CDR1 and CDR2: SEHNR, FQNEAQ (reference sequence). The CDR3 covers 14 residues. Here the CDR3 DNA reads TGTGCCAGCAGCTTAGCGACAGGGATCTATGGCTACACCTTC. Its protein product is CASSLATGIYGYTF.